This note documents a single T cell receptor (beta chain) sequence. Its antigen remains unknown. The data derive from a study of vaccination and CD4 T cells after COVID-19. Cultured CD4+ T cell DNA underwent sequencing with the Oncomine TCR Beta short-read assay. One entry per CDR3 protein results from TCRdb running MiXCR on the PCR reads. The table includes around 12,000 distinct CDR3 sequences, 76% detected once. Treatment defined: approximately nine-day PBMC culture with coronavirus spike peptide pools or control peptides (ViraFEST assay). Study results and limitations: Only post-vaccination samples contained a median 86.3% of the reactive clones in convalescent patients.

The material sequenced was CD4+ T cells from blood, cultured in vitro. The sequence came from a human donor who had recovered from COVID-19.

This CDR3 is CASTGRQGLPQYF. The DNA for the CDR3 is TGTGCCAGCACCGGCCGACAGGGGCTGCCCCAGTACTTC. The V call is TRBV6-2 or TRBV6-3, the J call TRBJ2-5, with 8 positions matching TRBD1. Per germline, CDR1 MNHEY and CDR2 SVGEGT. After removal of 7 bases from V and 9 bases from J, the junction contained 10 bases not matched to a gene. The CDR3 runs to 13 residues.